This TCR beta chain was captured in a study of shared clonotypes between healthy human individuals. V lost 2 bases to trimming and J lost 0 bases, with 9 bases between them. CDR3 length: 15 amino acids. Germline V gives CDR1 SGHRS, CDR2 YFSETQ. Comment on this clone: Other DNA variants within this sample encode the same CDR3.

Methods used by the authors: Without quality scores, immunoSEQ junctional reads could not be filtered like full-length reads. Some clones are missing from TCRdb's copy, which holds only in-frame ones; the method was immunoSEQ multiplex PCR. V and J calls and clone size are given by that table; D and trimming were obtained from the DNA. The table lists about 730,000 clones, roughly 72% of them singletons, with under 2% in the top ten. Input material: memory CD4+ T cells sorted from blood. Subset: CD45RA-negative fraction. The receptor's source is a woman under 40 in good health. V is TRBV5-1 and J is TRBJ2-1, with D possibly TRBD2 on 5 matching bases. This chain's CDR3 is CASSFSTSSYNEQFF. The CDR3, as DNA: TGCGCCAGCAGCTTCAGCACTAGCTCCTACAATGAGCAGTTCTTC.